This TCR beta chain appears in the sequencing data of a study of technical replicates of blood from several donors. CDR1 and CDR2 from the germline V gene are MGHRA and YSYEKL. V shed 2 bases and J shed 5 bases, with 12 bases lying between them. The length of the CDR3 is 15 residues. Assay: immunoSEQ multiplex PCR; the TCRdb copy retains only in-frame clones and omits some. The sample lists 75,000 to 100,000 clones, approximately 94% occurring once. Sequenced input: T cells isolated from PBMCs. The sequence derives from a human donor in good health. This chain connects TRBV4-1 to TRBJ2-2; a possible D gene is TRBD2 (6 bases). The CDR3 here is CASSQPPEGTGELFF. CDR3 sequence (DNA): TGCGCCAGCAGCCAACCCCCGGAGGGAACCGGGGAGCTGTTTTTT.